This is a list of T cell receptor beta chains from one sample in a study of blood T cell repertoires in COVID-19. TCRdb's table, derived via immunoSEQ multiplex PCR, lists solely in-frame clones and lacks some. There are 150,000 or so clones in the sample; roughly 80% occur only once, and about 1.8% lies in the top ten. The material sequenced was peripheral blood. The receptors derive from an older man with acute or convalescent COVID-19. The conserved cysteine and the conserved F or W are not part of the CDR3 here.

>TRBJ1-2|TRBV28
ASSLIANGYT
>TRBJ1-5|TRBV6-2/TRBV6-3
ASSPGPTGGNQPQH
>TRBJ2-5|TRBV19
ASSKLAGAQETQY
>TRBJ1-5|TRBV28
ASTTGDNQPQH
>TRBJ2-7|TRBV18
ASSPAGYEQY
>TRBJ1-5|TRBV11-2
ASSLDRNQPQH
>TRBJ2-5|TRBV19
ASSSSSGGAQETQY
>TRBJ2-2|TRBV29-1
SATGLLNTGELF
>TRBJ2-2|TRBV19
ASRGVTGGDTGELF
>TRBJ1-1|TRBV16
ASSLQGNTEAF
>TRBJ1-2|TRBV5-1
ASSLGDTANYGYT
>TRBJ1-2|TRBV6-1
ASSDQDRVYGYT
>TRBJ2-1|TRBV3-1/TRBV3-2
ASSQEGGPRNEQF
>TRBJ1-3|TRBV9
ASTPGNGNTIY
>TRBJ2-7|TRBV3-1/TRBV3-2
ASSQVLRGEQY
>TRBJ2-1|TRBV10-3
AISEGQGPNEQF
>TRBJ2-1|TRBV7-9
ASSLRLAGESAYNEQF
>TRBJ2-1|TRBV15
ATNRGGYNEQF
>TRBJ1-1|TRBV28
ASTSSTGAVTEAF
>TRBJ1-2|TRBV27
ASRSRQGWSYGYT
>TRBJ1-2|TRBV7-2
ASSLALGGGYGYT
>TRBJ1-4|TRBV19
ASTDRAGVGEKLF
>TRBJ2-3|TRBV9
ASSRGGTVADTQY
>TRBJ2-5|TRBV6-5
ASKGDSWGETQY
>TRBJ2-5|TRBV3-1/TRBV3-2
ASSRPSGGGETQY
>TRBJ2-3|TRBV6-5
ASSYSNSPSTDTQY
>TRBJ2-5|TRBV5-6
ASSWPSGGAETQY
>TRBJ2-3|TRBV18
ASSTIPTTSGGARTDTQY
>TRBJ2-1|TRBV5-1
ASTGRGDSYNEQF
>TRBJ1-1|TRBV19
ASSPGSVNTEAF
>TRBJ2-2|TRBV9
ASSSPNGQAGELF
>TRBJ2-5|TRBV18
ASSPGTGRVETQY
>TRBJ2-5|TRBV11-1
ASRRGQIRETQY
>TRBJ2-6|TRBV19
ASSINSGGGANVLT
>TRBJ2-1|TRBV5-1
ASTSGAYSSYNEQF
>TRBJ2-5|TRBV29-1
SVVRHAQETQY
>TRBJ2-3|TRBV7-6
ASSLFLNGGADTQY
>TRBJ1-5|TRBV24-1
ATSDAGTGENQPQH
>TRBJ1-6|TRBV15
ATSRDVDSRSPLH
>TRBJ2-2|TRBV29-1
SVEYGGRGSPGELF
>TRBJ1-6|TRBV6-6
ASTQTGTNSPLH
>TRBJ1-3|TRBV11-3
ASSLQGNTIY
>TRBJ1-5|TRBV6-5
ATSERGNQPQH
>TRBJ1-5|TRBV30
AWSRGAGQGLRQPQH
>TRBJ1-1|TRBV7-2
ASSGTGGTEAF
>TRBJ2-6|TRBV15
ATSRGPGQGSSGANVLT
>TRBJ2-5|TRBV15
ATSREGSGGVETQY
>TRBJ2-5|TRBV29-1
SVDPGNQETQY
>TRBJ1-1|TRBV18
ASSPGQDHTEAF
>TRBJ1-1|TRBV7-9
ASSTRQLSTEAF
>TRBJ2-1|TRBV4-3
ASSHGTVSSYNEQF